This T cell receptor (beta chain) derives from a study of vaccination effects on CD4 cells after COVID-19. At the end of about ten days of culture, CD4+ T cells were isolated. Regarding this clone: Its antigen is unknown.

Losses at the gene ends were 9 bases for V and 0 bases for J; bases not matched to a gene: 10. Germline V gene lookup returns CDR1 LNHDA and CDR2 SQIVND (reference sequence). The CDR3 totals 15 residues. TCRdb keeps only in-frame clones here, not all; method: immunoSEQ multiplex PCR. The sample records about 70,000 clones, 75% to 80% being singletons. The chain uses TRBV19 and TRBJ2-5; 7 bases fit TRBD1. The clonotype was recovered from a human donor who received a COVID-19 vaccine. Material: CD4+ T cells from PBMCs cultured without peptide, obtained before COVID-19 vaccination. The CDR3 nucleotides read TGTGCCAGCTCGCAGACAGGGATGTACCAAGAGACCCAGTACTTC. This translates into CASSQTGMYQETQYF.